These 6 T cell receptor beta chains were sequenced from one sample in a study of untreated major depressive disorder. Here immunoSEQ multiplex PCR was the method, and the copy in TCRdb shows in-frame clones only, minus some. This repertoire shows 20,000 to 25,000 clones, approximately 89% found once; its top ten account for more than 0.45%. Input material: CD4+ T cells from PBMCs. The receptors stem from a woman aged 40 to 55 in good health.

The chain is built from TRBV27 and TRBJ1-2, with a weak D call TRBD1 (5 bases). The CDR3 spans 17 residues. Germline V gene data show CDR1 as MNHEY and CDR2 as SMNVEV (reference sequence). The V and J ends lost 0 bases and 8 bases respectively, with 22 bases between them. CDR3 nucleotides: TGTGCCAGCAGTTTATCGTTGGGGGGAGCCAAAATTTGGGGCTACACCTTC. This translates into CASSLSLGGAKIWGYTF.

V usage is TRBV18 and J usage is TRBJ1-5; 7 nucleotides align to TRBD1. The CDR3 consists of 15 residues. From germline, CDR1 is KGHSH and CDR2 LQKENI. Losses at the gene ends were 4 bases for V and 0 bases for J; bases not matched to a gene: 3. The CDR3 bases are TGTGCCAGCTCACGGGACAGATATAGCAATCAGCCCCAGCATTTT. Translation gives CASSRDRYSNQPQHF.

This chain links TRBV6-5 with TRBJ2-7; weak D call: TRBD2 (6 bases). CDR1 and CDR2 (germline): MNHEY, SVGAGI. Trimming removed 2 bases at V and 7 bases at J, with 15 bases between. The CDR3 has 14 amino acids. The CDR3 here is CASSYGVAVGEQYF. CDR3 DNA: TGTGCCAGCAGTTACGGGGTAGCGGTAGGTGAGCAGTACTTC.

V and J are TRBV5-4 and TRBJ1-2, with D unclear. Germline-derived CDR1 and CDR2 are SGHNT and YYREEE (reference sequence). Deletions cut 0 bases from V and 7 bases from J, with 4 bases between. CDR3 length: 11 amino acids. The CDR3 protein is CASSLAAGYTF. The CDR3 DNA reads TGTGCCAGCAGCTTGGCCGCTGGCTACACCTTC.

The CDR3 DNA reads TGTGCCAGCAGTATAAGGACAGGTAGTTTAGAGACCCAGTACTTC. Translated, it gives CASSIRTGSLETQYF. The chain links TRBV28 to TRBJ2-5, with 7 bases fitting TRBD1. The CDR3 runs to 15 residues. CDR1 and CDR2 (germline): MDHEN, SYDVKM. Trimming took 5 bases from V and 4 from J; bases not matched to a gene: 10. Drawing the rest from reference TRBV28 and TRBJ2-5, the complete variable domain is DVKVTQSSRYLVKRTGEKVFLECVQDMDHENMFWYRQDPGLGLRLIYFSYDVKMKEKGDIPEGYSVSREKKERFSLILESASTNQTSMYLCASSIRTGSLETQYFGPGTRLLVL.

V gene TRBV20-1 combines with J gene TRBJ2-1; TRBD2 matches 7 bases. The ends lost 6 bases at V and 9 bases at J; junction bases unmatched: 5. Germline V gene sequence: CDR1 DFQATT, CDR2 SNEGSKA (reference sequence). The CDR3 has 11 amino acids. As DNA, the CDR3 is TGCAGTGCGGCGGGGACTATTGAGCAGTTCTTC. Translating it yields CSAAGTIEQFF.